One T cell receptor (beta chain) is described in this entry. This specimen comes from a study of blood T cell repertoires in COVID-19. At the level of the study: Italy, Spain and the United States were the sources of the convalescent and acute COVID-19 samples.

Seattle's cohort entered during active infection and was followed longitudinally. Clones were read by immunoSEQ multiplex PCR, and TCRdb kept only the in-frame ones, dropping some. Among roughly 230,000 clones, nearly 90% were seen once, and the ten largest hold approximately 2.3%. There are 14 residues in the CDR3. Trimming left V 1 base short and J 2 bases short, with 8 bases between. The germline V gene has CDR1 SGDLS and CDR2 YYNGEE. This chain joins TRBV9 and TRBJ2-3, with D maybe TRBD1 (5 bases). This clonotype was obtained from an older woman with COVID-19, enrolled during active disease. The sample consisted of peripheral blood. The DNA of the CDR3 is TGTGCCAGCAGCGTAATGACAGACACAGATACGCAGTATTTT. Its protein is CASSVMTDTDTQYF.